What follows are 24 T cell receptor beta chains derived from one specimen sequenced in a study of blood T cell repertoires in COVID-19. Generated by immunoSEQ multiplex PCR, the TCRdb table keeps only in-frame clones and is missing some. Of 300,000 to 450,000 clones detected, roughly 87% appear once; the ten largest clones hold 3.5% to 4%. Input material: peripheral blood. The receptors here all came from a woman aged 55-69 years with COVID-19, enrolled during active disease.

The chain combines TRBV5-4 with TRBJ1-1; 10 bases match TRBD1. J gave up 10 bases and V 3 bases, and 15 bases lay outside the gene matches. Germline values: CDR1 SGHNT, CDR2 YYREEE (reference sequence). CDR3 length: 16 residues. CDR3 loop: CASSWGVGTGAWGAFF. The CDR3 DNA is TGTGCCAGCAGCTGGGGGGTCGGGACAGGGGCCTGGGGAGCTTTCTTT.

V is TRBV4-2 and J is TRBJ1-5; the D gene is possibly TRBD1 (5 bases). Germline CDR1 is LGHNA and CDR2 is YNFKEQ. Between the trimmed V and J ends, which lost 0 bases and 7 bases, there was a span of 13 bases. CDR3 length: 15 amino acids. In DNA form, the CDR3 reads TGTGCCAGCAGCCAAGATCGAGCAGGGAACCAGCCCCAGCATTTT. This encodes CASSQDRAGNQPQHF.

The chain combines TRBV7-6 with TRBJ1-1; a possible D gene is TRBD1 (5 bases). This CDR3 comprises 14 residues. From germline, CDR1 is SGHVS and CDR2 FNYEAQ. V lost 2 bases to trimming and J lost 4 bases, with 11 bases between them. CDR3 protein: CASSLLGAGTEAFF. The CDR3 region has the DNA TGTGCCAGCAGCTTACTAGGGGCAGGCACTGAAGCTTTCTTT. The entire variable domain, with the rest obtained from reference TRBV7-6 and TRBJ1-1, is as follows: GAGVSQSPRYKVTKRGQDVALRCDPISGHVSLYWYRQALGQGPEFLTYFNYEAQQDKSGLPNDRFSAERPEGSISTLTIQRTEQRDSAMYRCASSLLGAGTEAFFGQGTRLTVV.

The chain links TRBV25-1 to TRBJ1-1; 7 bases fit TRBD1. Losses at the gene ends were 4 bases for V and 11 bases for J; bases not matched to a gene: 16. Germline-derived CDR1 and CDR2 are MGHDK and SYGVNS. The CDR3 sequence is 15 residues long. CDR3 DNA sequence: TGTGCCAGCAGTGCAGGGGGACACTGGATCGTGCGGGCTTTCTTT. This gives the protein CASSAGGHWIVRAFF.

The chain uses TRBV6-5 and TRBJ1-2; D perhaps matches TRBD1 (5 bases). V was cut by 8 bases and J by 3 bases, with 16 bases left in between. CDR1 and CDR2 from the germline V gene are MNHEY and SVGAGI. The length of the CDR3 is 14 residues. DNA of the CDR3: TGTGCCAGCCAAGCTGGTGGGGGGGACTATGGCTACACCTTC. Translated, it gives CASQAGGGDYGYTF.

The chain employs TRBV6-6 and TRBJ2-3; 11 bases align to TRBD2. This CDR3 has 14 amino acids. V was pared by 8 bases and J by 2 bases, with 3 bases of the junction left unmatched. Per the germline V gene, CDR1 is MNHNY and CDR2 is SVGAGI (reference sequence). For the CDR3, the DNA is TGTGCCAGCCTTAGCGGGGGGGCCACAGATACGCAGTATTTT. Translation gives CASLSGGATDTQYF.

This rearrangement joins TRBV6-5 to TRBJ1-2; tentatively, D is TRBD1 (5 bases). This CDR3 has 15 amino acids. Between the trimmed V and J ends, which lost 5 bases and 7 bases, there was a span of 20 bases. CDR1 and CDR2 from the germline V gene are MNHEY and SVGAGI. This CDR3 reads CASSPGGDWGRGYTF. The CDR3, as DNA: TGTGCCAGCAGTCCCGGGGGGGATTGGGGTCGTGGCTACACCTTC.

This chain uses TRBV5-6 with TRBJ2-3, with 12 bases aligning to TRBD2. The CDR3 length is 15 residues. J lost 5 bases, V lost 4 bases, and 5 bases had no gene match. Germline V gene lookup returns CDR1 SGHDT and CDR2 YYEEEE. CDR3 region: CASSRTSGEVDTQYF. In DNA form, the CDR3 reads TGTGCCAGCAGCAGGACTAGCGGGGAGGTAGATACGCAGTATTTT.

The chain recombines TRBV3-1 (or the pseudogene TRBV3-2) with TRBJ1-1; possible D gene TRBD1, 6 bases. Germline V lookup: CDR1 LGHDT, CDR2 YNNKEL (reference sequence). V was cut by 0 bases and J by 4 bases, with 12 bases left in between. CDR3 length equals 15 residues. The CDR3 DNA follows: TGTGCCAGCAGCCAAGATCACTCAGGGGCCACTGAAGCTTTCTTT. Its translation is CASSQDHSGATEAFF.

The chain couples TRBV2 to TRBJ2-6; D is uncertain. This CDR3 is 15 amino acids long. Trimming pared 2 bases from V and 0 bases from J, leaving 5 bases between. Germline values: CDR1 SNHLY, CDR2 FYNNEI. This CDR3 reads CASSETYSGANVLTF. The CDR3 DNA reads TGTGCCAGCAGTGAAACCTACTCTGGGGCCAACGTCCTGACTTTC.

The chain links TRBV28 to TRBJ1-5; D is unclear. The CDR3 sequence is 14 residues long. V dropped 2 bases and J dropped 6 bases, with 11 bases sitting between them. Per germline, CDR1 MDHEN and CDR2 SYDVKM. The CDR3 here is CASSLATEFQPQHF. The CDR3 coding sequence is TGTGCCAGCAGTTTAGCTACAGAATTTCAGCCCCAGCATTTT.

This chain connects TRBV7-8 to TRBJ1-2, with 7 bases aligning to TRBD1. The length of the CDR3 is 15 residues. J gave up 2 bases and V 4 bases, and 7 bases lay outside the gene matches. Germline V lookup: CDR1 SGHVS, CDR2 FQNEAQ. CDR3 region: CASSSLDRKNYGYTF. CDR3 nucleotide sequence: TGTGCCAGCAGCTCATTGGACAGGAAAAACTATGGCTACACCTTC.

The chain is built from TRBV5-6 and TRBJ1-1; a possible D gene is TRBD1 (5 bases). The length of the CDR3 is 15 residues. Trimming removed 5 bases at V and 0 bases at J, with 14 bases between. Germline V lookup: CDR1 SGHDT, CDR2 YYEEEE. The CDR3 spells CASSVKGRVNTEAFF. The CDR3 DNA reads TGTGCCAGCAGTGTAAAGGGGAGGGTGAACACTGAAGCTTTCTTT.

The chain recombines TRBV11-2 with TRBJ2-7; perhaps TRBD1 as D (5 bases). Trimming stripped 5 bases from V and 0 bases from J, with 14 bases between. The CDR3 sequence is 15 residues long. The germline gives CDR1 SGHAT, CDR2 FQNNGV. DNA of the CDR3: TGTGCCAGCAGCCCATGGGGCGACCCCTCCTACGAGCAGTACTTC. This encodes CASSPWGDPSYEQYF.

This rearrangement joins TRBV9 to TRBJ1-2, with 11 bases lining up with TRBD1. Germline V gene data show CDR1 as SGDLS and CDR2 as YYNGEE. The CDR3 loop spans 16 amino acids. V trimming: 4 bases; J trimming: 8 bases; junction bases outside the gene matches: 13. The CDR3 region is CASSLRGGQGADGYTF. For the CDR3, the DNA is TGTGCCAGCAGCCTGAGGGGCGGACAGGGGGCAGACGGCTACACCTTC.

This chain connects TRBV5-8 to TRBJ1-2, with D uncertain. V was cut by 1 base and J by 2 bases, with 9 bases left in between. The CDR3 loop spans 14 amino acids. Germline CDR1 reads SGHTS; CDR2 reads YDEGEE. CDR3 nucleotides: TGTGCCAGCAGCTTGTTGTCGGAGAACTATGGCTACACCTTC. Residues: CASSLLSENYGYTF.

About this clone: Other DNA sequences in the sample encode the same CDR3. The chain joins TRBV9 to TRBJ1-2; D might be TRBD1 (5 bases). In germline, CDR1 is SGDLS, CDR2 YYNGEE. Between the trimmed V and J ends, which lost 2 bases and 4 bases, there was a span of 9 bases. This CDR3 contains 13 residues. The CDR3 DNA is TGTGCCAGCAGCGTGCAGGGTTCCTATGGCTACACCTTC. Translating gives CASSVQGSYGYTF.

The V gene is TRBV5-4, the J gene TRBJ1-3; no definite D call. The CDR3 is 14 residues long. The V gene's germline CDR1 is SGHNT and CDR2 YYREEE (reference sequence). Trimming removed 2 bases at V and 0 bases at J, with 6 bases between. The CDR3 loop is CASSLSVSGNTIYF. The CDR3 DNA sequence: TGTGCCAGCAGCTTATCCGTCTCTGGAAACACCATATATTTT.

The chain joins TRBV19 to TRBJ1-1, with a weak D call TRBD1 (5 bases). This CDR3 has 13 residues. V was trimmed by 7 bases and J by 5 bases, leaving 14 bases between them. Germline lookup yields CDR1 LNHDA and CDR2 SQIVND (reference sequence). CDR3 in DNA: TGTGCCAGTACCCCCCCGGGGGGGACTGAAGCTTTCTTT. Translating gives CASTPPGGTEAFF.

CDR3 sequence: CASSLSPPQDYGYTF. The CDR3 nucleotides read TGTGCCAGCAGTTTATCCCCCCCGCAGGACTATGGCTACACCTTC. The chain is built from TRBV27 and TRBJ1-2; unclear D gene. This CDR3 spans 15 amino acids. The germline V gene encodes CDR1 MNHEY and CDR2 SMNVEV (reference sequence). Trimming stripped 0 bases from V and 3 bases from J, with 11 bases between.

The rearrangement joins TRBV6-6 to TRBJ2-5; unclear D gene. The germline V gene encodes CDR1 MNHNY and CDR2 SVGAGI (reference sequence). The CDR3 covers 12 residues. V lost 4 bases and J lost 5, with 8 bases in between. CDR3 residues: CASSSRSETQYF. The CDR3 region has the DNA TGTGCCAGCAGTTCCCGTTCGGAGACCCAGTACTTC.

This chain uses TRBV7-3 with TRBJ1-5, with D possibly TRBD1 on 6 matching bases. Trimming took off 3 bases at V and 0 bases at J, with 24 bases between the two ends. There are 20 residues in the CDR3. Germline CDR1 and CDR2: SGHTA and FQGTGA. CDR3 sequence: CASSFWDDRPPLDSNQPQHF. The CDR3 nucleotides read TGTGCCAGCAGCTTTTGGGACGACAGGCCCCCTCTAGATAGCAATCAGCCCCAGCATTTT.

The chain carries TRBV3-1 (or the pseudogene TRBV3-2) and TRBJ1-6, with a tentative D call TRBD1 (5 bases). Trimming pared 4 bases from V and 9 bases from J, leaving 13 bases between. Per germline, CDR1 LGHDT and CDR2 YNNKEL (reference sequence). This CDR3 has 14 residues. The CDR3 here is CASSLLGGSSPLHF. The CDR3 DNA is TGTGCCAGCAGCCTCCTTGGGGGGAGTTCACCCCTCCACTTT.

The J gene is TRBJ2-5, the V gene TRBV7-2; 8 bases fit TRBD1. Germline values: CDR1 SGHTA, CDR2 FQGNSA. Germline trimming cut 5 bases from V and 4 bases from J; bases unmatched to any gene: 9. The CDR3 is 15 amino acids. The CDR3 nucleotides read TGTGCCAGCAGCCTATTTGGACAGGGAGGAGAGACCCAGTACTTC. Residues: CASSLFGQGGETQYF.